These 19 T cell receptor beta chains originate from one sample sequenced in a study of OX40 agonist ivuxolimab in advanced cancers. Sequencing was performed with immunoSEQ multiplex PCR; in TCRdb, only in-frame clones are kept and a portion is missing. The sample includes about 16,000 clones, 75% to 95% of them seen just once. The sample was CD4+ or CD8+ T cells sorted from blood, taken in a trial of the OX40 agonist ivuxolimab. The receptor set was obtained from an adult with an advanced solid tumor such as melanoma, head and neck, liver or kidney cancer.

Points on this clone: At one boundary the junction diverges from the germline segment, which might be a read error. The V gene is TRBV5-8, the J gene TRBJ2-7; D is tentatively TRBD1 or TRBD2 (6 bases each). Germline V gives CDR1 SGHTS, CDR2 YDEGEE. The CDR3 has 16 residues. CDR3 amino acids: CASSPWGADIPYEQYF. The CDR3 nucleotides are TGCGCCAGCAGTCCCTGGGGGGCAGATATACCCTACGAGCAGTACTTC.

J is TRBJ2-7 and V is TRBV6-5; D possibly matches TRBD1 or TRBD2 (5 bases each). Trimming removed 6 bases at V and 2 bases at J, with 14 bases between. This CDR3 has 14 amino acids. The germline V gene encodes CDR1 MNHEY and CDR2 SVGAGI. The CDR3 DNA reads as TGTGCCAGCAGATCAGGGAGCCGGGCCTACGAGCAGTACTTC. Amino acids: CASRSGSRAYEQYF.

This rearrangement joins TRBV15 to TRBJ1-1; TRBD1 is a possible D gene (5 bases). The CDR3 is made up of 15 amino acids. Trimming took 0 bases from V and 2 from J, leaving 10 bases between them. In germline, CDR1 is LNHNV, CDR2 YYDKDF (reference sequence). The CDR3 sequence is CATSRERDLNTEAFF. CDR3 sequence (DNA): TGTGCCACCAGCAGAGAGCGGGACCTTAACACTGAAGCTTTCTTT.

The chain uses TRBV19 and TRBJ1-2; 11 nucleotides agree with TRBD1. Looked up from germline, CDR1 is LNHDA and CDR2 is SQIVND (reference sequence). The CDR3 runs to 16 residues. J gave up 4 bases and V 4 bases, and 8 bases lay outside the gene matches. CDR3 sequence: CASSTGQGAPIYGYTF. In nucleotides, the CDR3 is TGTGCCAGTAGTACCGGACAGGGGGCCCCCATCTATGGCTACACCTTC.

The chain links TRBV12-2 to TRBJ2-3; whether TRBD1, the table's D call, matches the DNA was not checked. TRBV12-2 corresponds to a pseudogene. The CDR3 spans 15 residues. The CDR3 loop is CASRSRAGGYGTQYF. The CDR3 DNA reads TGTGCAAGTCGCTCGCGAGCAGGGGGCTACGGTACGCAGTATTTT.

This rearrangement joins TRBV7-9 to TRBJ1-1; 7 bases are a match to TRBD1. In germline, CDR1 is SEHNR, CDR2 FQNEAQ (reference sequence). There are 14 residues in the CDR3. The trim removed 6 bases at V and 1 base at J, leaving 5 bases unmatched. In DNA form, the CDR3 reads TGTGCCAGCAGGATAAGACAGGGGAACACTGAAGCTTTCTTT. Encoded protein: CASRIRQGNTEAFF.

J is TRBJ2-1 and V is TRBV2, with 10 bases fitting TRBD2. Germline lookup yields CDR1 SNHLY and CDR2 FYNNEI. CDR3 size: 15 residues. Germline trimming cut 6 bases from V and 8 bases from J; bases unmatched to any gene: 10. The CDR3 spells CASSSGTSDSHEQFF. The CDR3 DNA sequence: TGTGCCAGCAGCTCCGGGACTAGCGACTCCCATGAGCAGTTCTTC.

V gene TRBV20-1 combines with J gene TRBJ2-1, with D possibly being TRBD1 or TRBD2 (5 bases each). CDR3 size: 10 residues. The V and J ends lost 6 bases and 12 bases respectively, with 12 bases between them. Germline V gene lookup returns CDR1 DFQATT and CDR2 SNEGSKA (reference sequence). CDR3 in amino acids: CSATRDGQFF. The CDR3 DNA reads TGCAGTGCAACCCGGGACGGGCAGTTCTTC.

This clone is medium-sized in the sample. V usage is TRBV7-6 and J usage is TRBJ2-2; D is ambiguous. Per germline, CDR1 SGHVS and CDR2 FNYEAQ. The CDR3 has 13 amino acids. Trimming left V 8 bases short and J 2 bases short, with 9 bases between. In DNA, the CDR3 is TGTGCCAGCGGGCGAGTTAACACCGGGGAGCTGTTTTTT. This gives the protein CASGRVNTGELFF.

V gene TRBV6-5 combines with J gene TRBJ2-1; D is possibly TRBD2 (7 bases). V was clipped by 8 bases and J by 1 base, with 9 bases between them. Germline loops: CDR1 MNHEY, CDR2 SVGAGI. The CDR3 is made up of 13 amino acids. CDR3 sequence (DNA): TGTGCCAGCGCGGGGGCATCCTACAATGAGCAGTTCTTC. Its translation is CASAGASYNEQFF.

This CDR3 reads CASLRGFFSTDTQYF. The CDR3 DNA reads TGTGCCAGCCTCAGGGGCTTCTTTAGCACAGATACGCAGTATTTT. This chain links TRBV7-2 with TRBJ2-3; tentative D call: TRBD1 (6 bases). Germline V gives CDR1 SGHTA, CDR2 FQGNSA. This CDR3 region has 15 residues. The V end lost 8 bases, the J end lost 0 bases, and 15 bases lay between the germline ends.

The chain employs TRBV11-3 and TRBJ2-1; TRBD1 might be the D (5 bases). The germline gives CDR1 SGHNT, CDR2 YENEEA. The CDR3 consists of 13 residues. The V end lost 5 bases, the J end lost 10 bases, and 15 bases lay between the germline ends. In DNA, the CDR3 is TGTGCCAGCAGCCCACAGGAAGTGGGCGAGCAGTTCTTC. This gives the protein CASSPQEVGEQFF. Together with reference TRBV11-3 and TRBJ2-1, the CDR3 gives the full variable domain: EAGVVQSPRYKIIEKKQPVAFWCNPISGHNTLYWYLQNLGQGPELLIRYENEEAVDDSQLPKDRFSAERLKGVDSTLKIQPAELGDSAVYLCASSPQEVGEQFFGPGTRLTVL.

The V call is TRBV13, the J call TRBJ2-1, with 9 bases that match TRBD2. Per the germline V gene, CDR1 is PRHDT and CDR2 is FYEKMQ (reference sequence). The junction had 7 bases not matched to a gene; V was cut back by 4 bases and J by 0 bases. The CDR3 covers 17 residues. DNA for the CDR3: TGTGCCAGCAGCTCTCGGACTAGCGCCCGCTCCTACAATGAGCAGTTCTTC. The encoded protein is CASSSRTSARSYNEQFF.

The chain carries TRBV7-9 and TRBJ1-3, with a tentative D call TRBD1 (5 bases). The CDR3 runs 16 residues. V lost 1 base and J 0 bases, leaving 10 bases between the germline ends. Germline V CDR1 and CDR2: SEHNR, FQNEAQ (reference sequence). CDR3 protein: CASSLDLGVSGNTIYF. The CDR3 bases are TGTGCCAGCAGCTTAGATTTAGGGGTCTCTGGAAACACCATATATTTT.

In nucleotides, the CDR3 is TGTGCCAGCAGTGAAGCTCCCGGTAGGGAGACCCAGTACTTC. This sequence encodes CASSEAPGRETQYF. J is TRBJ2-5 and V is TRBV6-1; no firm D call. V was pared by 0 bases and J by 5 bases, with 10 bases between. In germline, CDR1 is MNHNS, CDR2 SASEGT. The length of the CDR3 is 14 residues.

V and J are TRBV19 and TRBJ1-1; 10 positions agree with TRBD1. Germline V gene sequence: CDR1 LNHDA, CDR2 SQIVND (reference sequence). The CDR3 has 14 amino acids. V gave up 5 bases and J gave up 5 bases; unmatched junction bases: 5. The CDR3 DNA reads as TGTGCCAGTAGTCAATGGACAGGGGGTACTGAAGCTTTCTTT. Its translation is CASSQWTGGTEAFF. The variable domain in full, with the rest retrieved from reference TRBV19 and TRBJ1-1, is DGGITQSPKYLFRKEGQNVTLSCEQNLNHDAMYWYRQDPGQGLRLIYYSQIVNDFQKGDIAEGYSVSREKKESFPLTVTSAQKNPTAFYLCASSQWTGGTEAFFGQGTRLTVV.

CDR3 residues: CASTTTGAPYEQYF. The CDR3 nucleotides read TGTGCCAGCACGACGACAGGGGCCCCCTACGAGCAGTACTTC. V gene TRBV28 combines with J gene TRBJ2-7, with 8 bases fitting TRBD1. V dropped 7 bases and J dropped 2; count of bases not matched to a gene: 7. Per the germline V gene, CDR1 is MDHEN and CDR2 is SYDVKM. The CDR3 is 14 residues long.

The gene calls are TRBV6-6 and TRBJ1-5, with a possible D match to TRBD1 (6 bases). The germline V and J ends were trimmed by 7 bases and 4 bases, with 11 bases remaining between them. CDR1 is MNHNY and CDR2 is SVGAGI in the germline V gene (reference sequence). This CDR3 is built from 13 residues. DNA of the CDR3: TGTGCCAGCACCTGGACAGAGAATCAGCCCCAGCATTTT. As protein: CASTWTENQPQHF.

This chain joins TRBV7-9 and TRBJ2-1; 7 bases are a match to TRBD2. V lost 1 base, J lost 5 bases, and 8 bases stayed unmatched. From germline, CDR1 is SEHNR and CDR2 FQNEAQ (reference sequence). This CDR3 is built from 16 residues. CDR3 bases: TGTGCCAGCAGCTTAGTTCGGCCGGGACTAAACAATGAGCAGTTCTTC. Protein sequence: CASSLVRPGLNNEQFF.